There are a few counts of the clone carrying this T cell receptor beta chain. These data are taken from a study of blood T cells in healthy people across ages. A sample-barcoded 5' primer and a J-beta primer mix were used in a second PCR of about 7 to 11 cycles. TCRdb reprocessed the 5' RACE reads with MiXCR, giving one entry per CDR3 protein. The data show roughly 1,500,000 distinct CDR3 sequences, about 31% seen once. This CDR3 is 16 amino acids long. CDR1 is SGHRS, CDR2 YFSETQ, per germline. J lost 8 bases, V lost 2 bases, and 12 bases had no gene match. Sequencing was carried out using blood. The clonotype was recovered from a young woman in good health. The chain joins TRBV5-1 to TRBJ1-4, with 7 bases lining up with TRBD1. CDR3 amino acids: CASSLNPAGTVEKLFF. CDR3 nucleotide sequence: TGCGCCAGCAGCTTAAACCCAGCCGGGACAGTCGAAAAACTGTTTTTT.